The clone carrying this T cell receptor beta chain was detected ten times or more. The data are from a study of cytomegalovirus exposure and HLA in healthy donors. The PCR made use of 60 Vbeta and 13 Jbeta primers. Method: immunoSEQ multiplex PCR; TCRdb's copy keeps in-frame clones and lacks some. The sample lists under 200,000 clones, over 75% occurring once. V was clipped by 4 bases and J by 3 bases, with 3 bases between them. The CDR3 totals 12 residues. Germline V gene data show CDR1 as SGHTA and CDR2 as FQGNSA. This receptor was identified in a man younger than 35 in good health and CMV-seropositive. This chain connects TRBV7-2 to TRBJ2-2, with D unclear. Sequenced material: PBMCs. The CDR3 sequence is CASSSDTGELFF. The CDR3 DNA follows: TGTGCCAGCAGCTCGGACACCGGGGAGCTGTTTTTT.